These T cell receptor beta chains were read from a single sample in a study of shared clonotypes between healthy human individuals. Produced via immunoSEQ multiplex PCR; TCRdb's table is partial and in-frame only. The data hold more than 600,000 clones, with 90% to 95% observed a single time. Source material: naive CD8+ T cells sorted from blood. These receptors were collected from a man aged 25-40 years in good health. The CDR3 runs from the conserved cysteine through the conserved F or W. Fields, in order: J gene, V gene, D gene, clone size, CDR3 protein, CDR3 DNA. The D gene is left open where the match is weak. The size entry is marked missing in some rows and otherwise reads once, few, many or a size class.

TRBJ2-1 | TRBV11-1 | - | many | CASSIDEGYNEQFF | TGTGCCAGCAGCATAGACGAGGGCTACAATGAGCAGTTCTTC
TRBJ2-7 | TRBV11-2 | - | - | CASSRIMGPPGEQYF | TGTGCCAGCAGCCGAATAATGGGTCCGCCCGGCGAGCAGTACTTC
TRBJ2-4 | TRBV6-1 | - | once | CASSGGGPLAKNIQYF | TGTGCCAGCAGTGGGGGGGGGCCCCTAGCCAAAAACATTCAGTACTTC
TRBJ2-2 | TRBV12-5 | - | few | CASGLVLEYPGELFF | TGTGCTAGTGGTTTGGTACTCGAGTATCCCGGGGAGCTGTTTTTT
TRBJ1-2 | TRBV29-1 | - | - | CSVDSAILNYGYTF | TGCAGCGTTGATTCCGCTATTCTCAACTATGGCTACACCTTC
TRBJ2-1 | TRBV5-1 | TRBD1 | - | CASRGGQGDNEQFF | TGCGCCAGCAGGGGGGGACAGGGAGACAATGAGCAGTTCTTC
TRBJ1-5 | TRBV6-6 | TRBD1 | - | CASSSRTGTGQPQHF | TGTGCCAGCAGCTCGAGGACAGGTACTGGCCAGCCCCAGCATTTT
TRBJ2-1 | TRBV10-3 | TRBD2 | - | CAISERNSWEGRNEQFF | TGTGCCATCAGTGAGAGAAATTCGTGGGAGGGCCGCAATGAGCAGTTCTTC
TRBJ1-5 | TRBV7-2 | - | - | CASSSEGPRNQPQHF | TGTGCCAGCAGCTCCGAGGGACCGCGAAATCAGCCCCAGCATTTT
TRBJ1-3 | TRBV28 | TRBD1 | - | CASSPILQGLGNTIYF | TGTGCCAGCAGTCCTATCTTACAGGGGTTAGGAAACACCATATATTTT
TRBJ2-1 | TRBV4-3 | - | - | CASSQDLGDREFF | TGCGCCAGCAGCCAAGATCTGGGAGATAGAGAATTCTTC
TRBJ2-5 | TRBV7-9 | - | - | CASSLDPPEETQYF | TGTGCCAGCAGCTTAGATCCCCCAGAAGAGACCCAGTACTTC
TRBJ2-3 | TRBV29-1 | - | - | CSVALASSTDTQYF | TGCAGCGTTGCTCTAGCGTCTAGCACAGATACGCAGTATTTT
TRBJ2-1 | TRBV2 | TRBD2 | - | CASSDALAGAGEQFF | TGTGCCAGCAGTGACGCACTAGCGGGAGCAGGAGAGCAGTTCTTC
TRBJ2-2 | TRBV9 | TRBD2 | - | CASSGVSGKNTGELFF | TGTGCCAGCAGCGGGGTGAGCGGGAAGAACACCGGGGAGCTGTTTTTT
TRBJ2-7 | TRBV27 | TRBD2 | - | CASSFSAGEFDYEQYF | TGTGCCAGCAGTTTCTCGGCGGGAGAATTTGACTACGAGCAGTACTTC
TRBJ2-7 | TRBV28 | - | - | CASSPQETYEQYF | TGTGCCAGCAGCCCACAGGAGACCTACGAGCAGTACTTC
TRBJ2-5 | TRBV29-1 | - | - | CSVDPRDPVGGTQYF | TGCAGCGTGGACCCCCGGGATCCGGTAGGGGGGACCCAGTACTTC
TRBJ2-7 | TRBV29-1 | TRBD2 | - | CSVEDSREGYEQYF | TGCAGCGTTGAAGATTCCCGGGAGGGGTACGAGCAGTACTTC
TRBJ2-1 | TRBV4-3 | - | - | CASSQDGPHHEQFF | TGCGCCAGCAGCCAAGATGGACCCCACCATGAGCAGTTCTTC
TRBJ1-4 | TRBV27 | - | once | CASSPTGLLATNEKLFF | TGTGCCAGTTCACCGACAGGCCTCCTTGCAACTAATGAAAAACTGTTTTTT
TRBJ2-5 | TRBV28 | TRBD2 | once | CASSLIAFREGSTETQYF | TGTGCCAGCAGTTTAATTGCATTTCGGGAGGGGAGTACAGAGACCCAGTACTTC
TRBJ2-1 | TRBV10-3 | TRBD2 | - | CAISEFGTSSRGEQFF | TGTGCCATCAGTGAATTCGGGACTAGCAGCAGGGGTGAGCAGTTCTTC
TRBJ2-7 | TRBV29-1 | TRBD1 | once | CSVPTGVAYEQYF | TGCAGCGTGCCGACAGGGGTGGCCTACGAGCAGTACTTC
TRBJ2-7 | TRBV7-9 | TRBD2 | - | CASSQHSGSMSDEQYF | TGTGCCAGCAGCCAACACAGCGGGAGCATGTCTGACGAGCAGTACTTC
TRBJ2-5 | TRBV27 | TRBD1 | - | CASSLSGTGFGETQYF | TGTGCCAGCAGTTTATCTGGGACAGGGTTTGGAGAGACCCAGTACTTC
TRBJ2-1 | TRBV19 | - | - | CASSPWGSGNEQFF | TGTGCCAGTAGCCCTTGGGGGAGCGGTAATGAGCAGTTCTTC
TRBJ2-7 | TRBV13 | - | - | CASSLQTGDYEQYF | TGTGCCAGCAGCCTACAGACGGGAGACTACGAGCAGTACTTC
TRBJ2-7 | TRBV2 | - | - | CASRYPSSYEQYF | TGTGCCAGCAGGTACCCTAGCTCCTACGAGCAGTACTTC
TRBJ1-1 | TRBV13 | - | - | CASSLLNTEAFF | TGTGCCAGCAGCTTACTGAACACTGAAGCTTTCTTT
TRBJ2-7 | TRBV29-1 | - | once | CSVKKAGRSYEQYF | TGCAGCGTTAAAAAAGCGGGCCGCTCCTACGAGCAGTACTTC
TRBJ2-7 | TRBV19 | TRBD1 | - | CASSAGTGNYEQYF | TGTGCCAGTAGTGCAGGGACAGGGAACTACGAGCAGTACTTC
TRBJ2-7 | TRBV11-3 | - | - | CASSLPSRGRIDGWDEQYF | TGTGCCAGCAGCCTCCCTTCGAGGGGTAGGATAGATGGTTGGGACGAGCAGTACTTC
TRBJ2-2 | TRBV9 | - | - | CASTLSHTGSNTGELFF | TGTGCCAGCACCCTTAGTCATACAGGGTCGAACACCGGGGAGCTGTTTTTT
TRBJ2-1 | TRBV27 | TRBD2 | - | CASSHRTSGNNEQFF | TGTGCCAGCAGTCACCGGACTAGCGGAAACAATGAGCAGTTCTTC
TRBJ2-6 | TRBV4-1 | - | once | CASSQEGGAGANVLTF | TGCGCCAGCAGCCAAGAAGGGGGGGCTGGGGCCAACGTCCTGACTTTC
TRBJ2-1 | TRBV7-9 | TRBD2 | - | CASSLAWGSAGVSDEQFF | TGTGCCAGCAGCTTAGCGTGGGGATCAGCGGGAGTCTCTGATGAGCAGTTCTTC
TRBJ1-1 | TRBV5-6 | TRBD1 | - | CASSLTGQGTEAFF | TGTGCCAGCAGCTTAACAGGACAGGGAACTGAAGCTTTCTTT
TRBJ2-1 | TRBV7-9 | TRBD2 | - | CASSLGTSGRFDEQFF | TGTGCCAGCAGCTTAGGTACTAGCGGGAGGTTCGATGAGCAGTTCTTC
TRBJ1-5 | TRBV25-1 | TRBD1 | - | CASSRTGNNQPQHF | TGTGCCAGCAGTCGGACAGGGAACAATCAGCCCCAGCATTTT
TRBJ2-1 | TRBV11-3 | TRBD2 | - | CASSSGGTSGRSSYNEQFF | TGTGCCAGCAGCTCCGGCGGGACTAGCGGGAGGAGCTCCTACAATGAGCAGTTCTTC
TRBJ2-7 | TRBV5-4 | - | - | CASSVEGFSYEQYF | TGTGCCAGCAGCGTCGAGGGCTTCTCCTACGAGCAGTACTTC
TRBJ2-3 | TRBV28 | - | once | CASSLDSSKADTQYF | TGTGCCAGCAGCCTAGACAGTTCTAAGGCAGATACGCAGTATTTT
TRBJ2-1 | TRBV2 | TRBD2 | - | CASSGVTSGRASYNEQFF | TGTGCCAGCAGCGGGGTCACTAGCGGGAGGGCCTCCTACAATGAGCAGTTCTTC
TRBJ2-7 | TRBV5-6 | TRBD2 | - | CATNSGESPYEQYF | TGTGCCACTAATAGCGGGGAGAGCCCCTACGAGCAGTACTTC
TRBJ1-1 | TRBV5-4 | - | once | CASSPNGNTEAFF | TGTGCCAGCAGCCCTAACGGGAACACTGAAGCTTTCTTT
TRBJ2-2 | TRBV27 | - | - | CASSLQGYLTGELFF | TGTGCCAGCAGTCTGCAGGGGTACCTTACCGGGGAGCTGTTTTTT
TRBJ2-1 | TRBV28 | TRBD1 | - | CATRDRAHNEQFF | TGTGCCACCCGTGACAGGGCCCACAATGAGCAGTTCTTC
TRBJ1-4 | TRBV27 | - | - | CASSDRSPSGDWEKLFF | TGTGCCAGCAGCGACCGCTCACCATCAGGGGATTGGGAAAAACTGTTTTTT
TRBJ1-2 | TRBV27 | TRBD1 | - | CASRSPGQGGANYGYTF | TGTGCCAGCAGGTCTCCGGGACAGGGGGGAGCTAACTATGGCTACACCTTC
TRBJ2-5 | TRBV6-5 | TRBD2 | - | CASSYGLAGGETQYF | TGTGCCAGCAGTTACGGTCTAGCGGGAGGAGAGACCCAGTACTTC
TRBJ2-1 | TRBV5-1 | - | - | CASSFVMGQPANEQFF | TGCGCCAGCAGCTTTGTTATGGGGCAGCCCGCCAATGAGCAGTTCTTC